This TCR beta chain appears in the sequencing data of a study of monozygotic twins with cystic fibrosis. V lost 4 bases to trimming and J lost 4 bases, with 19 bases between them. The germline V gene encodes CDR1 SGHTA and CDR2 FQGNSA. This CDR3 has 16 residues. The method was immunoSEQ multiplex PCR; TCRdb's version includes in-frame clones alone and lacks a portion of them. The sample shows some 17,000 clones, about 96% of them seen only once. The V call is TRBV7-2, the J call TRBJ2-5; no firm D call. The source material was blood. This sequence was found in a girl aged 2-10 years with cystic fibrosis. The CDR3, as DNA: TGTGCCAGCAGCTCCCCCAGTCCCCCGAGGAGAGAGACCCAGTACTTC. Its protein product is CASSSPSPPRRETQYF.